Shown below are 8 T cell receptor beta chains from a single sample sequenced in a study of T cell responses to AZD1222 COVID-19 vaccine. Clones were read by immunoSEQ multiplex PCR, and TCRdb kept only the in-frame ones, dropping some. The table includes about 190,000 clones, 85% to 95% detected once. Sequencing was performed on peripheral blood, taken 28 days after the second dose of the MenACWY control vaccine. The origin of the receptors is an adult who received the MenACWY meningococcal vaccine as a control.

This sequence joins TRBV2 and TRBJ1-1; unclear D gene. CDR1 SNHLY and CDR2 FYNNEI come from the germline V gene. V lost 1 base and J 1 base, leaving 4 bases between the germline ends. The CDR3 runs to 13 residues. CDR3 amino acids: CASSEGWNTEAFF. The CDR3 region has the DNA TGTGCCAGCAGTGAAGGATGGAACACTGAAGCTTTCTTT.

V usage is TRBV6-5 and J usage is TRBJ1-1; TRBD1 might be the D (5 bases). V shed 7 bases and J shed 0 bases, with 9 bases lying between them. Germline-derived CDR1 and CDR2 are MNHEY and SVGAGI. The CDR3 length is 13 residues. This chain's CDR3 is CASTSTVNTEAFF. The CDR3 nucleotides read TGTGCCAGCACCTCGACAGTGAACACTGAAGCTTTCTTT.

This rearrangement joins TRBV3-1 (or the pseudogene TRBV3-2) to TRBJ2-7, with 7 bases lining up with TRBD1. V was pared by 6 bases and J by 7 bases, with 9 bases of the junction left unmatched. The CDR3 has 13 amino acids. CDR1 and CDR2 from the germline V gene are LGHDT and YNNKEL (reference sequence). This CDR3 is CASSTTGLEEQYF. The CDR3 nucleotides read TGTGCCAGCAGTACGACAGGGTTGGAAGAGCAGTACTTC.

This chain joins TRBV28 and TRBJ1-5; the D is unclear. Germline CDR1 and CDR2: MDHEN and SYDVKM. The V gene lost 5 bases and the J gene lost 9 bases, with 8 bases spanning the gap. The length of the CDR3 is 11 residues. The CDR3 loop reads CASSPLGPQHF. CDR3 DNA: TGTGCCAGCAGTCCGTTGGGGCCCCAGCATTTT.

The CDR3 region has the DNA TGTGCCAGCAGCCTCCGGGTCGGGACAGGGGGTGAAAAACTGTTTTTT. Amino acid sequence: CASSLRVGTGGEKLFF. The V gene is TRBV11-2, the J gene TRBJ1-4, with 11 bases identical to TRBD1. V lost 5 bases, J lost 7 bases, and 9 bases stayed unmatched. This CDR3 has 16 amino acids. Germline V gene sequence: CDR1 SGHAT, CDR2 FQNNGV.

J is TRBJ1-2 and V is TRBV5-6; no clear D gene. The CDR3 runs 15 residues. V lost 2 bases and J lost 7, with 18 bases in between. Germline CDR1 is SGHDT and CDR2 is YYEEEE. CDR3 sequence (DNA): TGTGCCAGCAGCTTCGGTCGCCCGACCGGAGCTGGCTACACCTTC. Translating gives CASSFGRPTGAGYTF.

This clone is a singleton in its sample. V gene TRBV27 combines with J gene TRBJ2-1; possibly TRBD1 for D (7 bases). Germline values: CDR1 MNHEY, CDR2 SMNVEV (reference sequence). The CDR3 runs to 17 residues. V was clipped by 7 bases and J by 0 bases, with 19 bases between them. The CDR3 DNA is TGTGCCAGCAAGACACTGGGGACAGCGGGCTCCTACAATGAGCAGTTCTTC. It yields the protein CASKTLGTAGSYNEQFF.

This chain uses TRBV30 with TRBJ2-5; TRBD1 matches at 7 bases. Trimming cost V 2 bases and J 1 base; bases outside gene matches: 10. Germline assignment: CDR1 GTSNPN and CDR2 SVGIG (reference sequence). The CDR3 is 16 amino acids. The CDR3 DNA reads as TGTGCCTGGAGTCGTGGGGCAGGGGGTATCCAAGAGACCCAGTACTTC. Protein product: CAWSRGAGGIQETQYF.